This TCR beta chain originates from a study of blood T cell repertoires in COVID-19. Study as a whole: Researchers got acute and convalescent COVID-19 samples from the United States, Italy and Spain. The analysed material was cDNA or gDNA that came from T cells, B-cell-depleted T cells, or PBMCs.

Sequencing used immunoSEQ multiplex PCR; TCRdb keeps in-frame clones, though not all of them. The repertoire consists of 200,000 to 250,000 clones, with around nine tenths occurring once and the leading ten covering around 2.8%. Germline V gives CDR1 SGHRS, CDR2 YFSETQ. The CDR3 runs 19 residues. V lost 0 bases, J lost 0 bases, and 16 bases lay in between. This receptor was obtained from a woman aged 60-70 years with acute or convalescent COVID-19. The gene calls are TRBV5-1 and TRBJ2-6; D may be TRBD1 (5 bases). Sequenced input: peripheral blood. This CDR3 is CASSLDGQGLSSGANVLTF. CDR3 DNA: TGCGCCAGCAGCTTGGATGGGCAGGGCCTTAGCTCTGGGGCCAACGTCCTGACTTTC.